These T cell receptor beta chains were read from a single sample in a study of blood T cell repertoires in COVID-19. Only in-frame clones appear in the TCRdb table, and some are missing; sequencing was by immunoSEQ multiplex PCR. The repertoire holds 49,000 or so clones, with around 86% as singletons. Sequenced material: peripheral blood. The origin of the receptors is a man in his fifties or sixties with active COVID-19. Both conserved end residues are part of each CDR3.

J | V | CDR3
TRBJ1-2 | TRBV30 | CAWSPPGDYGYTF
TRBJ2-2 | TRBV30 | CAWSRGLSSGELFF
TRBJ1-5 | TRBV4-1 | CASSPDSENQPQHF
TRBJ1-4 | TRBV4-2 | CASTLVTGWKTVF
TRBJ2-5 | TRBV7-5 | CARSPTPGLGQETQYF
TRBJ2-7 | TRBV13 | CASSTQGAPYEQYF
TRBJ2-1 | TRBV19 | CASSSLGQAHNEQFF
TRBJ1-1 | TRBV7-9 | CASSASDRGQAEAFF
TRBJ2-7 | TRBV29-1 | CSVTGTGAYEQYF
TRBJ2-1 | TRBV11-2 | CASTPRGGTYNEQFF
TRBJ1-1 | TRBV4-2 | CASSQAPRQMNTEAFF
TRBJ1-2 | TRBV24-1 | CATWDRTYGYTF
TRBJ1-5 | TRBV4-1 | CASSQDRPVYQPQHF
TRBJ2-5 | TRBV5-6 | CASSLSLAGVQETQYF